Described below is a single TCR beta chain sequence and its context. The authors' processing: How many nucleated cells were present was estimated from reference gene primer amplification. Some clones are missing from TCRdb's copy, which holds only in-frame ones; the method was immunoSEQ multiplex PCR. V and J calls and clone size are those listed in that table; D and trimming were worked out from the DNA. The data contain roughly 230,000 clones, roughly 80% of them singletons. The record originates from a study of blood T cell repertoires in COVID-19. Study overall: Sites in the United States, Italy and Spain provided acute and convalescent COVID-19 samples. PBMCs, B-cell-depleted T cells, or T cells were the source of the cDNA or gDNA that made up the material.

V was shortened by 2 bases and J by 4 bases, with 9 bases between the two germline ends. The CDR3 covers 13 residues. From germline, CDR1 is MNHEY and CDR2 SVGEGT. The clonotype was recovered from an elderly woman with acute or convalescent COVID-19. The sample consisted of peripheral blood. This rearrangement joins TRBV6-2 or TRBV6-3 to TRBJ2-7; a possible D gene is TRBD2 (5 bases). The CDR3 loop is CASSYRRRYEQYF. In DNA form, the CDR3 reads TGTGCCAGCAGTTACCGGAGGAGATACGAGCAGTACTTC.